A single sample gave rise to the 9 T cell receptor beta chains below, sequenced in a study of T cell responses to AZD1222 COVID-19 vaccine. Profiling relied on immunoSEQ multiplex PCR, and the TCRdb table lists in-frame clones only, not all of them. Of some 150,000 clones listed, approximately 90% are singletons. The specimen comprised peripheral blood, sampled on day 0 of AZD1222 vaccination. The receptors stem from an adult in good health.

The rearrangement joins TRBV15 to TRBJ2-7, with 8 bases lining up with TRBD2. Trimming removed 0 bases from V and 4 bases from J; junction bases left unmatched: 8. The CDR3 contains 16 residues. Germline V gene lookup returns CDR1 LNHNV and CDR2 YYDKDF (reference sequence). CDR3 nucleotide sequence: TGTGCCACCAGCAGAGACAGAGCGGGAGTATTGTACGAGCAGTACTTC. This codes for CATSRDRAGVLYEQYF.

CDR3 DNA: TGTGCCAGTAGTATACCAGGGATCCCGAACACCATATATTTT. Its protein product is CASSIPGIPNTIYF. The chain has TRBV19 and TRBJ1-3; weak D call: TRBD1 (5 bases). V dropped 2 bases and J dropped 7 bases, with 12 bases sitting between them. The CDR3 totals 14 residues. CDR1 is LNHDA and CDR2 is SQIVND in the germline V gene (reference sequence).

The gene calls are TRBV5-1 and TRBJ2-1; 12 bases agree with TRBD2. The J segment lost 16 bases and the V segment lost 3 bases, leaving 8 bases of the junction unmatched. In germline, CDR1 is SGHRS, CDR2 YFSETQ. This CDR3 has 13 amino acids. Here the CDR3 reads CASSSGLAGRRFF. CDR3 nucleotide sequence: TGCGCCAGCAGCTCCGGACTAGCGGGGAGGCGATTCTTC.

The rearrangement uses TRBV5-1 and TRBJ2-5; 9 bases line up with TRBD2. The CDR3 spans 13 residues. Per the germline V gene, CDR1 is SGHRS and CDR2 is YFSETQ. V shed 3 bases and J 5 bases; nucleotides not matched to a gene: 2. The CDR3 region is CASSSGLAETQYF. The CDR3 DNA sequence: TGCGCCAGCAGCTCAGGACTAGCGGAGACCCAGTACTTC.

This chain connects TRBV28 to TRBJ2-2; either TRBD1 or TRBD2 may supply D (7 bases each). The germline gives CDR1 MDHEN, CDR2 SYDVKM. This CDR3 is built from 16 residues. V dropped 6 bases and J dropped 7 bases, with 21 bases sitting between them. CDR3 sequence: CASSPRGRGLGGELFF. The CDR3 DNA reads TGTGCCAGCAGCCCAAGGGGGAGGGGGCTCGGCGGGGAGCTGTTTTTT.

This chain uses TRBV24-1 with TRBJ1-2; a possible D gene is TRBD1 (5 bases). Germline V gene data show CDR1 as KGHDR and CDR2 as SFDVKD. Trimming removed 4 bases from V and 8 bases from J, with 10 bases in between. The length of the CDR3 is 12 residues. The CDR3 nucleotides read TGTGCCACCAGTGACGGTGGGGGAGGCTACACCTTC. It specifies CATSDGGGGYTF.

CDR3 loop: CAWSVGQRNQPQHF. In DNA form, the CDR3 reads TGTGCCTGGAGTGTAGGGCAGAGAAATCAGCCCCAGCATTTT. V is TRBV30 and J is TRBJ1-5; D call uncertain. Deletions cut 0 bases from V and 4 bases from J, with 10 bases between. CDR3 length: 14 amino acids. Germline V gene lookup returns CDR1 GTSNPN and CDR2 SVGIG (reference sequence).

This clone has only a few counts. V gene TRBV15 combines with J gene TRBJ2-7, with D possibly matching TRBD1 (7 bases). The germline V gene has CDR1 LNHNV and CDR2 YYDKDF (reference sequence). CDR3 length: 14 amino acids. With 3 bases removed from V and 7 bases from J, the gap between germline ends came to 16 bases. In DNA form, the CDR3 reads TGTGCCACCAGCAGGCGCGGGACAGACAGGGAGCAGTACTTC. Amino acids: CATSRRGTDREQYF.

The count of this clone is one. The chain has TRBV19 and TRBJ1-1; no definite D call. The CDR3 loop spans 12 amino acids. Trimming took off 8 bases at V and 3 bases at J, with 10 bases between the two ends. Looked up from germline, CDR1 is LNHDA and CDR2 is SQIVND (reference sequence). Here the CDR3 DNA reads TGTGCCAGTTTTTTAAGGGACACTGAAGCTTTCTTT. Protein sequence: CASFLRDTEAFF.